This T cell receptor beta chain comes out of a study of CD8 T cells in ankylosing spondylitis. Study-wide results and limits: Earlier reports found some motif variants in synovial fluid and blood in reactive arthritis. Ankylosing spondylitis blood appeared to carry a characteristic TCR beta motif of several highly homologous variants. Clones linked to disease were reported to show significant enrichment in matched ankylosing spondylitis synovial fluid.

Construction of TCR beta libraries was performed using quantitative 5'-RACE with molecular barcodes. From the 5' RACE reads, TCRdb called clonotypes with MiXCR, one entry per CDR3 protein. The sample has 250,000 or so distinct CDR3 sequences; about 24% are singletons. A note on this clonotype: Its antigen remains unknown.

With 6 bases removed from V and 1 base from J, the gap between germline ends came to 10 bases. This CDR3 has 14 amino acids. Germline CDR1 and CDR2: MNHNS and SASEGT. Sequences were obtained from blood, either unsorted or a sorted T cell fraction (not recorded which). The source of this sequence is a male donor with ankylosing spondylitis or in good health (not recorded which). This chain connects TRBV6-1 to TRBJ1-5, with D uncertain. The CDR3 DNA reads TGTGCCAGCAGCAGCGATGGGAGCAATCAGCCCCAGCATTTT. This gives the protein CASSSDGSNQPQHF.